This is a list of T cell receptor beta chains from one sample in a study of shared clonotypes between healthy human individuals. Libraries were prepared by immunoSEQ multiplex PCR; TCRdb keeps only in-frame clonotypes and omits some of them. The table lists some 2,000,000 clones, 85% to 95% of them singletons. Input material: naive CD4+ T cells sorted from blood. The origin of the receptors is a man between 18 and 29 years old in good health. Each CDR3 is given with its conserved first and last residue. Each record gives: J gene, clone size, V gene, D gene, CDR3 protein. The D gene is left open where the match is weak. Expanded clones are given a class, and other clones once, few, many or no size at all.

TRBJ2-6 NA TRBV6-1 TRBD1 CASRTGSGANVLTF
TRBJ1-2 few TRBV9 TRBD1 CASTRQGTYGYTF
TRBJ2-7 once TRBV18 NA CASSPVGREQYF
TRBJ2-5 NA TRBV18 TRBD1 CASSLGQGAMETQYF
TRBJ2-7 NA TRBV7-9 TRBD1 CASSLAGTGSIYEQYF
TRBJ1-6 few TRBV23-1 NA CASSQSIIAGLNSPLHF
TRBJ2-7 NA TRBV9 TRBD1 CASSVGTSGTGQGEQYF
TRBJ2-5 NA TRBV29-1 NA CSVPKGKARETQYF
TRBJ1-1 NA TRBV28 NA CASIAGMEAFF
TRBJ1-2 NA TRBV2 NA CASSERFFFNGYTF
TRBJ1-5 NA TRBV15 NA CATSRDAGSGQPQHF
TRBJ1-2 NA TRBV19 NA CASSIRGDYGYTF
TRBJ1-3 NA TRBV7-9 NA CASSLGTPPNTIYF
TRBJ2-7 NA TRBV5-4 NA CASSLDPGIYEQYF
TRBJ2-2 NA TRBV9 NA CASSDRPGGELFF
TRBJ1-2 NA TRBV7-2 NA CASSSEDKGSYGYTF
TRBJ2-2 NA TRBV6-1 NA CAGKRRINTGELFF
TRBJ1-2 NA TRBV7-2 NA CASSEHNPTGGYTF
TRBJ2-3 NA TRBV4-1 TRBD1 CASSQTGLNTDTQYF
TRBJ2-7 NA TRBV7-2 NA CASSLGFSYEQYF
TRBJ2-5 NA TRBV7-2 TRBD2 CASSPGGSSGVLAETQYF
TRBJ2-7 NA TRBV5-4 TRBD1 CASNRDREHEQYF
TRBJ2-2 NA TRBV9 NA CASSVTALQPGAGELFF
TRBJ1-4 NA TRBV10-3 NA CAISDAPPEQGNEKLFF
TRBJ1-5 once TRBV11-2 NA CASSDGAGQPQHF
TRBJ1-6 NA TRBV10-2 NA CASTARNSPLHF
TRBJ2-5 NA TRBV18 NA CASSPTQIQETQYF
TRBJ1-2 NA TRBV2 NA CASNRGGEYGYTF
TRBJ1-2 NA TRBV5-4 NA CASSFFSTNDNYGYTF
TRBJ1-2 NA TRBV6-5 NA CASSYIGGNGYTF
TRBJ1-6 NA TRBV5-4 TRBD1 CASSLDTGANSPLHF
TRBJ1-6 NA TRBV29-1 TRBD1 CSAGQGVNSPLHF
TRBJ2-1 NA TRBV4-1 TRBD2 CASSQGLAGYNEQFF
TRBJ1-1 NA TRBV7-6 TRBD1 CASRPQGAGGPEAFF
TRBJ2-3 NA TRBV5-1 NA CASSSADTDTQYF
TRBJ1-2 NA TRBV29-1 TRBD1 CSVEDLPGTGGRGVYGYTF
TRBJ2-2 once TRBV7-2 TRBD2 CASSLVWGGTHTGELFF
TRBJ2-2 NA TRBV5-1 NA CASSEQGLPNTGELFF
TRBJ1-2 once TRBV2 NA CASAEDYGYTF
TRBJ2-3 NA TRBV28 NA CASSPSPWGRGTDTQYF
TRBJ2-2 NA TRBV28 NA CASSSHIRETGELFF
TRBJ1-2 NA TRBV4-2 NA CASSQERAGYTF
TRBJ1-6 once TRBV30 NA CAWRGRDSYNSPLHF
TRBJ2-1 NA TRBV5-1 TRBD2 CASSKTSGNEQFF
TRBJ2-7 NA TRBV9 TRBD2 CASSLGLAAYEQYF
TRBJ2-3 NA TRBV30 NA CAWRRGDRDTDTQYF
TRBJ1-2 NA TRBV6-5 TRBD1 CASSLTGWNGYTF
TRBJ2-2 NA TRBV4-1 NA CASSQVLVPNTGELFF